A selection of T cell receptor beta chains follows, all from one sample in a study of T cell responses to AZD1222 COVID-19 vaccine. The table came from immunoSEQ multiplex PCR; TCRdb's copy has only in-frame clones and leaves some out. The table lists some 140,000 clones, 92% of them singletons, with just over 3% in the top ten. The material was peripheral blood, obtained on day 0 of AZD1222 vaccination. These receptors were taken from an adult in good health. CDR3s include the opening cysteine and the closing phenylalanine or tryptophan. The D gene is left open where the match is weak.

cdr3_aa	v_call	d_call
CASSLPAGEYEQYF	TRBV7-2	TRBD2
CASSVGARGDNEQFF	TRBV2	NA
CASSVQGLVVHEQYF	TRBV6-2/TRBV6-3	TRBD2
CASSQATGEAFF	TRBV3-1/TRBV3-2	TRBD1
CASSPYTVNTEAFF	TRBV9	NA
CASSSLQWPPYEQYF	TRBV11-2	NA
CASSRGQGYGYTF	TRBV11-1	TRBD1
CASSVDGYEQYF	TRBV6-6	NA
CASSRGGLMNTEAFF	TRBV28	NA
CASSLVGRGENEQYF	TRBV5-6	NA
CAWSEGQRNNEKLFF	TRBV30	TRBD1
CASSPEVPGELFF	TRBV3-1/TRBV3-2	NA
CASSHGGDYEQYF	TRBV4-2	TRBD2
CASSRVSGNTIYF	TRBV10-2	NA